The next 27 T cell receptor beta chains were all read from a single sample in a study of immune evolution from preneoplasia to lung adenocarcinoma. Measured with immunoSEQ multiplex PCR; TCRdb has only the in-frame clones, and not every one. The data show around 39,000 clones, roughly four fifths seen once. The sequencing input was FFPE invasive lung adenocarcinoma tissue. These receptors all come from a person aged 55 to 75 with lung adenocarcinoma.

V is TRBV28 and J is TRBJ2-5; D is unclear. Deletions cut 2 bases from V and 4 bases from J, with 8 bases between. There are 13 residues in the CDR3. CDR1 and CDR2 from the germline V gene are MDHEN and SYDVKM. This CDR3 reads CASSLRNPETQYF. The CDR3 DNA reads as TGTGCCAGCAGTTTACGCAATCCAGAGACCCAGTACTTC.

This clone was seen a few times. An end of the junction does not agree with germline; a read error may underlie this. The chain is built from TRBV30 and TRBJ1-1; D is unresolved. Germline assignment: CDR1 GTSNPN and CDR2 SVGIG (reference sequence). The CDR3 length is 13 residues. The CDR3 region is CAWSVPGGRLGGF. CDR3 nucleotides: TGTGCCTGGAGTGTACCTGGTGGGCGCCTGGGCGGCTTT.

The chain recombines TRBV19 with TRBJ2-3, with D possibly being TRBD1 or TRBD2 (5 bases each). This CDR3 contains 12 residues. Trimming left V 5 bases short and J 10 bases short, with 13 bases between. CDR1 and CDR2 (germline): LNHDA, SQIVND (reference sequence). CDR3 sequence reads: CASSFRDRPQYF. CDR3 nucleotides: TGTGCCAGTAGTTTCCGGGACCGCCCGCAGTATTTT.

V usage is TRBV11-2 and J usage is TRBJ2-7, with D tentatively TRBD1 (5 bases). V lost 6 bases and J lost 2, with 20 bases in between. This CDR3 has 16 residues. Germline V gene lookup returns CDR1 SGHAT and CDR2 FQNNGV. The CDR3 coding sequence is TGTGCCAGCAGTTTTCGGGTGAACAGGCCTACCTACGAGCAGTACTTC. Residues: CASSFRVNRPTYEQYF.

The V and J genes are TRBV5-4 and TRBJ2-2; D remains unclear. Germline assignment: CDR1 SGHNT and CDR2 YYREEE (reference sequence). CDR3 size: 14 residues. V was cut by 0 bases and J by 1 base, with 4 bases left in between. Written as DNA, the CDR3 is TGTGCCAGCAGCTTGGACTGGAACACCGGGGAGCTGTTTTTT. This codes for CASSLDWNTGELFF.

The genes are TRBV5-1 and TRBJ2-2; 12 nucleotides line up with TRBD2. The CDR3 has 14 amino acids. Germline loops: CDR1 SGHRS, CDR2 YFSETQ. J was trimmed by 4 bases and V by 6 bases; bases with no gene match: 1. CDR3 residues: CASTLAGGTGELFF. DNA of the CDR3: TGCGCCAGCACACTAGCGGGAGGCACCGGGGAGCTGTTTTTT.

This chain links TRBV5-1 with TRBJ1-1; D remains ambiguous. The CDR3 loop spans 14 amino acids. Germline lookup yields CDR1 SGHRS and CDR2 YFSETQ. Trimming took off 5 bases at V and 1 base at J, with 12 bases between the two ends. DNA of the CDR3: TGCGCCAGCAGTCCTAACAACCCGAACACTGAAGCTTTCTTT. This codes for CASSPNNPNTEAFF.

DNA of the CDR3: TGCGCCAGCAGCTTGGCGGAGGAGGAGGGCACTGAAGCTTTCTTT. Translating gives CASSLAEEEGTEAFF. The chain joins TRBV5-1 to TRBJ1-1; D is undetermined. From germline, CDR1 is SGHRS and CDR2 YFSETQ. Trimming stripped 0 bases from V and 4 bases from J, with 13 bases between. The CDR3 length is 15 residues. The whole variable domain, filled in from reference TRBV5-1 and TRBJ1-1, reads KAGVTQTPRYLIKTRGQQVTLSCSPISGHRSVSWYQQTPGQGLQFLFEYFSETQRNKGNFPGRFSGRQFSNSRSEMNVSTLELGDSALYLCASSLAEEEGTEAFFGQGTRLTVV.

This clone was counted only a few times. V gene TRBV25-1 combines with J gene TRBJ2-1, with 10 bases matching TRBD2. Trimming took 5 bases from V and 5 from J; bases not matched to a gene: 12. The CDR3 has 17 residues. The V gene's germline CDR1 is MGHDK and CDR2 SYGVNS. CDR3 nucleotides: TGTGCCAGCAGTCGAACCACGACTAGCGGGCCCCACAATGAGCAGTTCTTC. This translates into CASSRTTTSGPHNEQFF.

The rearrangement joins TRBV9 to TRBJ2-3; perhaps TRBD1 as D (5 bases). Trimming stripped 2 bases from V and 3 bases from J, with 13 bases between. This CDR3 is built from 15 residues. Germline CDR1 is SGDLS and CDR2 is YYNGEE. CDR3 residues: CASSVVGVKTDTQYF. The CDR3 DNA sequence: TGTGCCAGCAGCGTGGTAGGGGTTAAGACAGATACGCAGTATTTT.

V and J are TRBV7-9 and TRBJ2-7; TRBD1 might be the D (6 bases). Trimming left V 5 bases short and J 6 bases short, with 17 bases between. Germline V gene lookup returns CDR1 SEHNR and CDR2 FQNEAQ (reference sequence). This CDR3 has 14 amino acids. The CDR3 DNA is TGTGCCAGCAGCCCAAGACAGGCGGTGGCCGAGCAGTACTTC. Its protein product is CASSPRQAVAEQYF. The full variable domain, in which reference TRBV7-9 and TRBJ2-7 provide the parts outside the CDR3, is DTGVSQNPRHKITKRGQNVTFRCDPISEHNRLYWYRQTLGQGPEFLTYFQNEAQLEKSRLLSDRFSAERPKGSFSTLEIQRTEQGDSAMYLCASSPRQAVAEQYFGPGTRLTVT.

The V call is TRBV6-6, the J call TRBJ2-2, with a tentative D call TRBD1 (5 bases). V was trimmed by 9 bases and J by 1 base, leaving 9 bases between them. Looked up from germline, CDR1 is MNHNY and CDR2 is SVGAGI (reference sequence). This CDR3 contains 13 residues. The CDR3 loop is CARPQGNTGELFF. The CDR3 region has the DNA TGTGCCAGACCCCAGGGGAACACCGGGGAGCTGTTTTTT.

This rearrangement joins TRBV7-9 to TRBJ2-7; maybe TRBD2 (5 bases). CDR1 is SEHNR, CDR2 FQNEAQ, per germline (reference sequence). The V gene lost 0 bases and the J gene lost 4 bases, with 10 bases spanning the gap. The CDR3 length is 14 residues. In DNA, the CDR3 is TGTGCCAGCAGCTTAGCTAGCGTGGGTTACGAGCAGTACTTC. As protein: CASSLASVGYEQYF.

The DNA of the CDR3 is TGTGCCAGCTCACTCACAGGGGCCTCAAATGAAAAACTGTTTTTT. It yields the protein CASSLTGASNEKLFF. The rearrangement uses TRBV18 and TRBJ1-4, with TRBD1 identical over 7 bases. The J segment lost 5 bases and the V segment lost 4 bases, leaving 7 bases of the junction unmatched. Germline assignment: CDR1 KGHSH and CDR2 LQKENI. The CDR3 extends over 15 amino acids.

The V gene is TRBV7-2, the J gene TRBJ1-2; D may be TRBD1 (6 bases). V was pared by 4 bases and J by 5 bases, with 26 bases between. Germline CDR1 SGHTA, CDR2 FQGNSA. CDR3 length: 18 residues. CDR3 residues: CASSSTVGPGHRGYGYTF. The CDR3 DNA is TGTGCCAGCAGCTCTACAGTAGGCCCGGGACACCGGGGTTATGGCTACACCTTC.

The genes are TRBV7-8 and TRBJ2-7, with 9 positions matching TRBD1. This CDR3 region has 16 residues. After removal of 5 bases from V and 0 bases from J, the junction contained 8 bases not matched to a gene. Germline lookup yields CDR1 SGHVS and CDR2 FQNEAQ. In nucleotides, the CDR3 is TGTGCCAGCAGCGTAGGTACAGGGGGCAGCTCCTACGAGCAGTACTTC. It specifies CASSVGTGGSSYEQYF.

The chain carries TRBV9 and TRBJ2-7, with D hard to call. The CDR3 is 15 amino acids. With 0 bases removed from V and 6 bases from J, the gap between germline ends came to 16 bases. Germline V gives CDR1 SGDLS, CDR2 YYNGEE. The DNA of the CDR3 is TGTGCCAGCAGCGTAGATCCGAATTCTTGGGCCGAGCAGTACTTC. Protein product: CASSVDPNSWAEQYF. The complete variable domain, with remaining parts taken from reference TRBV9 and TRBJ2-7, reads DSGVTQTPKHLITATGQRVTLRCSPRSGDLSVYWYQQSLDQGLQFLIQYYNGEERAKGNILERFSAQQFPDLHSELNLSSLELGDSALYFCASSVDPNSWAEQYFGPGTRLTVT.

The chain combines TRBV18 with TRBJ1-6; D remains unclear. CDR1 and CDR2 from the germline V gene are KGHSH and LQKENI. This CDR3 has 13 residues. Trimming left V 1 base short and J 8 bases short, with 6 bases between. CDR3 region: CASSPRTDSPLHF. CDR3 DNA: TGTGCCAGCTCACCACGGACCGATTCACCCCTCCACTTT. Full variable domain (rest looked up from reference TRBV18 and TRBJ1-6): NAGVMQNPRHLVRRRGQEARLRCSPMKGHSHVYWYRQLPEEGLKFMVYLQKENIIDESGMPKERFSAEFPKEGPSILRIQQVVRGDSAAYFCASSPRTDSPLHFGNGTRLTVT.

CDR3 amino acids: CASSVGSGIEYGYTF. CDR3 DNA: TGTGCCAGTAGTGTTGGGTCAGGGATTGAGTATGGCTACACCTTC. This chain uses TRBV19 with TRBJ1-2; D is possibly TRBD1 (5 bases). V was shortened by 5 bases and J by 5 bases, with 18 bases between the two germline ends. The CDR3 is made up of 15 amino acids. The germline V gene has CDR1 LNHDA and CDR2 SQIVND (reference sequence).

The DNA of the CDR3 is TGTGCCAGCAGCCAAAGAAGGTGGCAGATTGATATGATGAACACTGAAGCTTTCTTT. It translates to CASSQRRWQIDMMNTEAFF. The J gene is TRBJ1-1, the V gene TRBV4-2; D unresolved. The CDR3 contains 19 residues. Per germline, CDR1 LGHNA and CDR2 YNFKEQ. The V and J ends lost 2 bases and 0 bases respectively, with 22 bases between them.

The sample holds a few counts of this clone. This chain joins TRBV30 and TRBJ2-4; 7 nucleotides match TRBD1. The CDR3 consists of 15 residues. V lost 3 bases and J lost 5; bases outside the gene matches: 10. CDR1 and CDR2 (germline): GTSNPN, SVGIG (reference sequence). The CDR3 reads CAWRLGDRDENIQYF. CDR3 nucleotides: TGTGCCTGGAGACTGGGCGACAGGGATGAAAACATTCAGTACTTC.

By sample share, this clone is medium-sized (0.01 to 0.1%). The chain combines TRBV19 with TRBJ1-1; 7 bases are shared with TRBD1. Germline V lookup: CDR1 LNHDA, CDR2 SQIVND (reference sequence). V gave up 6 bases and J gave up 1 base; unmatched junction bases: 5. The CDR3 contains 14 residues. The CDR3 nucleotides read TGTGCCAGTAGACCCGGGACAGAGAACACTGAAGCTTTCTTT. It translates to CASRPGTENTEAFF.

This chain links TRBV30 with TRBJ2-4; no definite D call. The germline V gene has CDR1 GTSNPN and CDR2 SVGIG (reference sequence). This CDR3 spans 14 amino acids. Trimming stripped 2 bases from V and 1 base from J, with 9 bases between. CDR3 loop: CAWSFPGAKNIQYF. CDR3 DNA sequence: TGTGCCTGGAGTTTTCCTGGGGCCAAAAACATTCAGTACTTC.

As for this clone: Other DNA sequences in the sample encode the same CDR3. As DNA, the CDR3 is TGTGCCAGCAGTTATAGCGGGAGGGCTCAGGGGCAGTTCTTC. Translation: CASSYSGRAQGQFF. J is TRBJ2-1 and V is TRBV7-8, with 11 bases identical to TRBD2. In germline, CDR1 is SGHVS, CDR2 FQNEAQ. The CDR3 runs to 14 residues. Trimming removed 6 bases from V and 12 bases from J; junction bases left unmatched: 10.

CDR3: CASNLHLNTGELFF. The CDR3 coding sequence is TGTGCCAGCAATCTTCACCTCAACACCGGGGAGCTGTTTTTT. The chain couples TRBV6-1 to TRBJ2-2; D remains unclear. The CDR3 has 14 amino acids. V gave up 7 bases and J gave up 2 bases, with 11 bases separating them. The germline CDR1 and CDR2 sequences are MNHNS and SASEGT.

This clone has only a few counts. The J gene is TRBJ1-1, the V gene TRBV7-9, with D possibly TRBD1 on 6 matching bases. CDR1 is SEHNR, CDR2 FQNEAQ, per germline (reference sequence). Trimming removed 1 base at V and 4 bases at J, with 7 bases between. There are 13 residues in the CDR3. CDR3 sequence reads: CASSLDRVTEAFF. For the CDR3, the DNA is TGTGCCAGCAGCTTAGACAGGGTCACTGAAGCTTTCTTT.

The chain couples TRBV5-1 to TRBJ2-7, with 8 bases fitting TRBD1. This CDR3 has 15 residues. Germline CDR1 and CDR2: SGHRS and YFSETQ. J lost 1 base, V lost 0 bases, and 3 bases had no gene match. CDR3 sequence (DNA): TGCGCCAGCAGCTTGGCCCAGGGGGCGTCCTACGAGCAGTACTTC. Its protein product is CASSLAQGASYEQYF.